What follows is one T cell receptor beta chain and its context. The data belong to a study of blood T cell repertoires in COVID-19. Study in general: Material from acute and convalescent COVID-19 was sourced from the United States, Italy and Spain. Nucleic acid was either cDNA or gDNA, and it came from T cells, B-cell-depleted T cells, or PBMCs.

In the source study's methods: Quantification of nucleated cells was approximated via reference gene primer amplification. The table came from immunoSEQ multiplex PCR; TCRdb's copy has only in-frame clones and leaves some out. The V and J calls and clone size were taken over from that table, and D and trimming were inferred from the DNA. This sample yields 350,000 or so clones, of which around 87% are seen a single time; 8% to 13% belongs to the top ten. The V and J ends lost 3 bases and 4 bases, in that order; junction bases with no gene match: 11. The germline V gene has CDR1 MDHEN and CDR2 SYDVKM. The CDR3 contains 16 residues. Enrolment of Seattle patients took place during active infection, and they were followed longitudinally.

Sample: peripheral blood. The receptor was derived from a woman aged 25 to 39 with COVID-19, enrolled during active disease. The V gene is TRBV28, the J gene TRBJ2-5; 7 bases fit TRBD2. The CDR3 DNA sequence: TGTGCCAGCAGTTTTCCCTTAGCTAGCGGAAGAGAGACCCAGTACTTC. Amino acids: CASSFPLASGRETQYF.